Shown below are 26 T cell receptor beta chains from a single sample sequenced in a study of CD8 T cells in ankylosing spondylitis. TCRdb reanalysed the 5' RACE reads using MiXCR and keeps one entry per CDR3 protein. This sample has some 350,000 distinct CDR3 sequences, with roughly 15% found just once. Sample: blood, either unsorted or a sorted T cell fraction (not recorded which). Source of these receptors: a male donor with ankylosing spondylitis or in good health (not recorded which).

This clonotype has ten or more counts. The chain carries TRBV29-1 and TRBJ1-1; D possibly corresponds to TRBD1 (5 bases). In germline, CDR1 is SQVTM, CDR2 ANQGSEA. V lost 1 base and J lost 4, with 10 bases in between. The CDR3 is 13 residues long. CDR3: CSVEAGGGTEAFF. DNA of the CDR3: TGCAGCGTTGAAGCTGGGGGGGGCACTGAAGCTTTCTTT.

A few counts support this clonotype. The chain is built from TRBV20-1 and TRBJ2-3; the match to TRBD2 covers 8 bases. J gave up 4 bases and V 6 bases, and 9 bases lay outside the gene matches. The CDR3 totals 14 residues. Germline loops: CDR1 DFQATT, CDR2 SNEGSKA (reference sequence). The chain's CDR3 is CSARRAGGADTQYF. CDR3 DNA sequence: TGCAGTGCCCGCCGGGCGGGGGGTGCAGATACGCAGTATTTT.

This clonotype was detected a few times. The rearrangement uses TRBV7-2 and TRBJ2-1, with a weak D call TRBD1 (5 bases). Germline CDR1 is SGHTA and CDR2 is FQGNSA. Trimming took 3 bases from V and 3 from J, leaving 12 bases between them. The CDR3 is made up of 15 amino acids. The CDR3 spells CASSFDRSRYNEQFF. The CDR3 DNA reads TGTGCCAGCAGCTTTGACAGAAGTCGCTACAATGAGCAGTTCTTC.

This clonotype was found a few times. CDR3 residues: CASIQTSAGGQFF. CDR3 nucleotide sequence: TGTGCCAGCATCCAGACTAGCGCGGGGGGGCAGTTCTTC. This rearrangement joins TRBV12-3 or TRBV12-4 to TRBJ2-1, with TRBD2 matching 8 bases. The CDR3 totals 13 residues. The V gene end was trimmed by 7 bases and the J gene end by 12 bases; junction bases not matched to a gene: 11.

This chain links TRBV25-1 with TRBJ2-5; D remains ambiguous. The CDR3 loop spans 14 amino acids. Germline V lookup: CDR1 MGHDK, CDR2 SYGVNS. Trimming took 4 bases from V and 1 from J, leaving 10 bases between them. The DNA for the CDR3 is TGTGCCAGCAGTGGCAATAGACTCCAAGAGACCCAGTACTTC. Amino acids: CASSGNRLQETQYF.

The CDR3 DNA reads TGTGCCAGCAGTTTCGGGGACTCACGGGCTGGCTACACCTTC. This codes for CASSFGDSRAGYTF. The J gene is TRBJ1-2, the V gene TRBV6-5; D is possibly TRBD1 (5 bases). Germline assignment: CDR1 MNHEY and CDR2 SVGAGI. The length of the CDR3 is 14 residues. Deletions cut 4 bases from V and 7 bases from J, with 16 bases between.

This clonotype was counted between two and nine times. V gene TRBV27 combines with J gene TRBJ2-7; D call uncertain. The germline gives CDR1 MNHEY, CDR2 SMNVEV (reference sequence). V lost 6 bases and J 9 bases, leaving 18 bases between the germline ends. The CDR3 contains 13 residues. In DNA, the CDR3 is TGTGCCAGCAGAGGCGACGGAGCAGAAGCGCAGTACTTC. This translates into CASRGDGAEAQYF.

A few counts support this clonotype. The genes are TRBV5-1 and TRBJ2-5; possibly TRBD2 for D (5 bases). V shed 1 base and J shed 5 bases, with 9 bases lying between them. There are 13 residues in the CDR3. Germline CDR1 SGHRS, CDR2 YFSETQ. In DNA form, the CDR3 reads TGCGCCAGCAGCTTGAAACCGGGGGAGACCCAGTACTTC. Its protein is CASSLKPGETQYF.

CDR3 DNA: TGTGCCAGCAGTGACAGGGCGGATACGCAGTATTTT. Its translation is CASSDRADTQYF. This chain links TRBV12-3 or TRBV12-4 with TRBJ2-3; TRBD1 agrees at 7 bases. V was clipped by 5 bases and J by 6 bases; unmatched bases: 2. The CDR3 loop spans 12 amino acids.

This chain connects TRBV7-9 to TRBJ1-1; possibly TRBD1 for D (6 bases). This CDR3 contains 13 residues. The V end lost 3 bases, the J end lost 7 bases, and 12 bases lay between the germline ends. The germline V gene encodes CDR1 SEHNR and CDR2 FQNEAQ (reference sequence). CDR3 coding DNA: TGTGCCAGCAGCTTCATTAGGGGGGATGAAGCTTTCTTT. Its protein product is CASSFIRGDEAFF.

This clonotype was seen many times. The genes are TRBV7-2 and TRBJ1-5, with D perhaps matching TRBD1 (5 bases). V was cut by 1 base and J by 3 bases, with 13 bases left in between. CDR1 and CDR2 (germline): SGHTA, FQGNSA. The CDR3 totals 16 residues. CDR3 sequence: CASSLESGHLNQPQHF. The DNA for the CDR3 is TGTGCCAGCAGCTTAGAATCGGGGCATCTCAATCAGCCCCAGCATTTT.

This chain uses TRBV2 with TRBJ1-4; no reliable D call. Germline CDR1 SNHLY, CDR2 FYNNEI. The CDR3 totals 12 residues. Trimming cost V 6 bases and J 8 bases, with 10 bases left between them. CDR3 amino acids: CASSPVREKLFF. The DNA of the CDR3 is TGTGCCAGCAGCCCAGTACGAGAAAAACTGTTTTTT. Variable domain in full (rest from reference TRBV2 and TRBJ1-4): EPEVTQTPSHQVTQMGQEVILRCVPISNHLYFYWYRQILGQKVEFLVSFYNNEISEKSEIFDDQFSVERPDGSNFTLKIRSTKLEDSAMYFCASSPVREKLFFGSGTQLSVL.

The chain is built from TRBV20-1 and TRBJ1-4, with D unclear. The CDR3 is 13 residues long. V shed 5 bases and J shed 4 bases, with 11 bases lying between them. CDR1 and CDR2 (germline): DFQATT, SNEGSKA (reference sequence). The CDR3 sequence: CSALDTRNEKLFF. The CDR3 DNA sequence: TGCAGTGCTTTAGACACGCGTAATGAAAAACTGTTTTTT.

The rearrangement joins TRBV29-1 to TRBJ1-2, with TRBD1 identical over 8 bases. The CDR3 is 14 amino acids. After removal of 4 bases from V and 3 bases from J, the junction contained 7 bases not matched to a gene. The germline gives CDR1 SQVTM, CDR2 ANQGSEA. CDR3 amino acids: CSVGNQGQDYGYTF. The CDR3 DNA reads TGCAGCGTTGGAAACCAGGGACAGGACTATGGCTACACCTTC.

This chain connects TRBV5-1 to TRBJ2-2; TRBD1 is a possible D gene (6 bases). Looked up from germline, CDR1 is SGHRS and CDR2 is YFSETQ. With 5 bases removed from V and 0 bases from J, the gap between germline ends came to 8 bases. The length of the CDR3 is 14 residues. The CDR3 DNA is TGCGCCAGCAGGACAGGAGCGAACACCGGGGAGCTGTTTTTT. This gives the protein CASRTGANTGELFF.

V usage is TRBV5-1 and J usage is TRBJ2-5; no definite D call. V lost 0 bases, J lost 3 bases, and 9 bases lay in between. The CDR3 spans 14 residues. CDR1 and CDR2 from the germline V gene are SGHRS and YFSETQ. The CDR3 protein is CASSLAGNKETQYF. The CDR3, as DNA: TGCGCCAGCAGCTTGGCCGGTAACAAAGAGACCCAGTACTTC.

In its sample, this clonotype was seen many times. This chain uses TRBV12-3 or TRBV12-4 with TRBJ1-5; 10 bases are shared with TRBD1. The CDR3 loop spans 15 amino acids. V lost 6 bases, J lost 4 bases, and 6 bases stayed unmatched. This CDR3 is CASSERDRGNQPQHF. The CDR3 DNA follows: TGTGCCAGCAGCGAAAGGGACAGGGGTAATCAGCCCCAGCATTTT.

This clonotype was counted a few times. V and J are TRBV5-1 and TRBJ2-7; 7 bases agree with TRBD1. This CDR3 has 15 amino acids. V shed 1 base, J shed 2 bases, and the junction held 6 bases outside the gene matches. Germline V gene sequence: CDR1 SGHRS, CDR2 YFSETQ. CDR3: CASSLSQGSTYEQYF. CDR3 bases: TGCGCCAGCAGCTTGTCACAGGGGTCAACCTACGAGCAGTACTTC.

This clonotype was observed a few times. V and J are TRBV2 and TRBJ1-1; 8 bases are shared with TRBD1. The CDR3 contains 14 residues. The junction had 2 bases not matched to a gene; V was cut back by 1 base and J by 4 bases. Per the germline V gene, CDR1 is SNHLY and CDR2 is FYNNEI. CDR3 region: CASSEVDRVTEAFF. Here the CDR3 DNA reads TGTGCCAGCAGTGAAGTGGACAGGGTCACTGAAGCTTTCTTT.

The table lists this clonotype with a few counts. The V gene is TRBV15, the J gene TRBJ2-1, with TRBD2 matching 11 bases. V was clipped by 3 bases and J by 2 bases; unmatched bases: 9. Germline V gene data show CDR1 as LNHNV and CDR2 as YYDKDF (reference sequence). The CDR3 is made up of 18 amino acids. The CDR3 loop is CATSSETFSGGAYNEQFF. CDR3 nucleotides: TGTGCCACCAGCAGCGAGACCTTTAGCGGGGGGGCCTACAATGAGCAGTTCTTC.

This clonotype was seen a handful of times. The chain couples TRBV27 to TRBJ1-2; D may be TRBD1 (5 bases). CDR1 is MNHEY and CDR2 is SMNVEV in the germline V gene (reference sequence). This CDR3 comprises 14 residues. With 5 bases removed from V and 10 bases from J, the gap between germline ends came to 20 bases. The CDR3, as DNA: TGTGCCAGCAGTCCCCCCGGAGGGGAGGAGGACTACACCTTC. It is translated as CASSPPGGEEDYTF.

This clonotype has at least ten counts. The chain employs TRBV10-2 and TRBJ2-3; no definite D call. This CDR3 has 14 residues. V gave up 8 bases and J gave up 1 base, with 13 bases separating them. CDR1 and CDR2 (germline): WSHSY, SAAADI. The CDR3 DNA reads TGCGCCAGCTCCTTAAATGGCCGCACAGATACGCAGTATTTT. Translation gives CASSLNGRTDTQYF.

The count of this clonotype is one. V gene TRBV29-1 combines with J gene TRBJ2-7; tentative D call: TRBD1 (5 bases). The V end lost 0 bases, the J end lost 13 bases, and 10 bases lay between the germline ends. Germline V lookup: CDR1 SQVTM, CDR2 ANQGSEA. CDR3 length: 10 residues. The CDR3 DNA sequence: TGCAGCGTTGAAGATGGGGCCCGCTACTTC. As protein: CSVEDGARYF.

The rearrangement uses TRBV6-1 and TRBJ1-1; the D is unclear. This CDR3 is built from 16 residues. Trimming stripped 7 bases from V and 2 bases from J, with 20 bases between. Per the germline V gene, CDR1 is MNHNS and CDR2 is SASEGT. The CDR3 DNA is TGTGCCAGCACGCTAGTCCCGGGGTCCGGAAACACTGAAGCTTTCTTT. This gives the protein CASTLVPGSGNTEAFF.

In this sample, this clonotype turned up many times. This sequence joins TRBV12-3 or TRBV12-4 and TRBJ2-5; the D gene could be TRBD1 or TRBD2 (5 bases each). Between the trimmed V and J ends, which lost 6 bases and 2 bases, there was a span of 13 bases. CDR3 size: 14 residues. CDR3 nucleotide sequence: TGTGCCAGCAGACGGGGCCAGCTTCAAGAGACCCAGTACTTC. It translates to CASRRGQLQETQYF.

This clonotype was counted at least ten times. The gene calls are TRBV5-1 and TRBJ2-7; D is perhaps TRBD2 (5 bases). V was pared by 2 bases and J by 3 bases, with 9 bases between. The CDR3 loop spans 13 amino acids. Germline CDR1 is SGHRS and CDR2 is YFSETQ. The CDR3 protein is CASSFGINYEQYF. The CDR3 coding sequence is TGCGCCAGCAGCTTCGGGATAAACTACGAGCAGTACTTC.